The source of this T cell receptor beta chain is a study of cytomegalovirus exposure and HLA in healthy donors. From germline, CDR1 is SGHAT and CDR2 FQNNGV. V was cut by 1 base and J by 4 bases, with 14 bases left in between. The CDR3 length is 16 residues. Primers for the PCR totalled 60 Vbeta and 13 Jbeta. The data were produced by immunoSEQ multiplex PCR, yet TCRdb's version contains in-frame clones alone and is incomplete. The sample holds tens of thousands of clones, approximately 63% seen once. The rearrangement links TRBV11-2 to TRBJ1-3, with D perhaps TRBD1 (6 bases). The sequencing sample was made of PBMCs. This receptor was taken from a woman under 40 in good health and CMV-seronegative. DNA for the CDR3: TGTGCCAGCAGCTTAGTGGGGGCAAACGTGGGAAACACCATATATTTT. This sequence encodes CASSLVGANVGNTIYF.